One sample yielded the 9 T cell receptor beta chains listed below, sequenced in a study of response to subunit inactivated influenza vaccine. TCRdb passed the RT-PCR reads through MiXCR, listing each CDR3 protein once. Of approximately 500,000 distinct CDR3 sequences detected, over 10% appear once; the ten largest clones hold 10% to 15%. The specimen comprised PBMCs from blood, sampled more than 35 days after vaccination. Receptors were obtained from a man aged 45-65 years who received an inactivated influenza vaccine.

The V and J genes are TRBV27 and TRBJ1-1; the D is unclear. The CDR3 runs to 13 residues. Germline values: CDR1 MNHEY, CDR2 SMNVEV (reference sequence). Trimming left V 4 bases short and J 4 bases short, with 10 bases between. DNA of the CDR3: TGTGCCAGCAGTTATTGGGGAAGCACTGAAGCTTTCTTT. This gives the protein CASSYWGSTEAFF.

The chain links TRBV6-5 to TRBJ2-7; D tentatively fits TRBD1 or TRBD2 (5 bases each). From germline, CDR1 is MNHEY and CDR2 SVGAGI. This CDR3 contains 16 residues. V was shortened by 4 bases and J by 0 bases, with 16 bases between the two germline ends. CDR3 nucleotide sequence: TGTGCCAGCAGTTTTCGCCGGGACCCGAGCTCCTACGAGCAGTACTTC. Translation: CASSFRRDPSSYEQYF.

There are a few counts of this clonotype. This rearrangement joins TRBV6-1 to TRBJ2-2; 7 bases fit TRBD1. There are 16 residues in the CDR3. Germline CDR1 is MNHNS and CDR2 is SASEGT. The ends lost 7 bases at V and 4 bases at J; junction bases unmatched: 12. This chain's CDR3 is CASNLAPGQSTGELFF. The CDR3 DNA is TGTGCCAGCAACTTAGCCCCGGGACAGAGCACCGGGGAGCTGTTTTTT.

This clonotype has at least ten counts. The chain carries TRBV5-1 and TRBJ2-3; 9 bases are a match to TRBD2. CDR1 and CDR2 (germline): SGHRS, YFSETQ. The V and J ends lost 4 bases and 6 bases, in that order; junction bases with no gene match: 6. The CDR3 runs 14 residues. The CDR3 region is CASSPGTSRDTQYF. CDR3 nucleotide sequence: TGCGCCAGCAGCCCCGGGACTAGCAGGGATACGCAGTATTTT.

CDR3 amino acids: CATVAGGKNTGELFF. DNA of the CDR3: TGTGCCACCGTAGCGGGGGGGAAAAACACCGGGGAGCTGTTTTTT. This chain joins TRBV10-3 and TRBJ2-2; 11 nucleotides match TRBD2. Trimming cost V 10 bases and J 2 bases; bases outside gene matches: 6. The CDR3 covers 15 residues. From germline, CDR1 is ENHRY and CDR2 SYGVKD.

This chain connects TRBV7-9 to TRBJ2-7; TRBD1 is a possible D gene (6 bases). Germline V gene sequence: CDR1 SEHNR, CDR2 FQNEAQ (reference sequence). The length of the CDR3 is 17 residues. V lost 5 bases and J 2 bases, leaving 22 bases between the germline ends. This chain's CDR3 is CASSPLPGGQGTYEQYF. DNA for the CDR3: TGTGCCAGCAGCCCCCTGCCCGGAGGCCAGGGGACCTACGAGCAGTACTTC.

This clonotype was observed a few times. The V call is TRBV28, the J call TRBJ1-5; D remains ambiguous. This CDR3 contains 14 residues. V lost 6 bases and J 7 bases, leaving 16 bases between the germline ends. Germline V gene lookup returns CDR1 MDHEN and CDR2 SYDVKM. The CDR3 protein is CASRRVGRVQPQHF. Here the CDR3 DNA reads TGTGCCAGCAGGAGGGTCGGGCGGGTCCAGCCCCAGCATTTT.

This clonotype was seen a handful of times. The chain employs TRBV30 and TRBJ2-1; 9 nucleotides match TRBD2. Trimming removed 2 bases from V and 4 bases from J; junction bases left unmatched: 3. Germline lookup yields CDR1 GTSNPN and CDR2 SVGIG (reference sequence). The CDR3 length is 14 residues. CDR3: CAWSLTSGYNEQFF. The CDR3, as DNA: TGTGCCTGGAGTCTCACTAGCGGGTACAATGAGCAGTTCTTC.

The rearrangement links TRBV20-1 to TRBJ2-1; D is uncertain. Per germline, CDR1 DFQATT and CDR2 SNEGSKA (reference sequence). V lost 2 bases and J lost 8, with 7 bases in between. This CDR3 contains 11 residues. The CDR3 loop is CSARTIDEQFF. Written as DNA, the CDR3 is TGCAGTGCTAGAACGATCGATGAGCAGTTCTTC.